The 14 T cell receptor beta chains below come from one sample, sequenced in a study of response to subunit inactivated influenza vaccine. TCRdb re-called the RT-PCR reads through MiXCR, storing one row per CDR3 protein. The repertoire holds 650,000 to 800,000 distinct CDR3 sequences, more than 11% seen once, with 6.5% to 8.5% in the top ten. This specimen consisted of PBMCs from blood, obtained 14 to 15 days before vaccination. These receptors were collected from a man over 45 who received an inactivated influenza vaccine.

V and J are TRBV20-1 and TRBJ2-7; either TRBD1 or TRBD2 may supply D (5 bases each). The CDR3 runs 12 residues. Trimming removed 3 bases at V and 5 bases at J, with 11 bases between. CDR1 is DFQATT and CDR2 is SNEGSKA in the germline V gene (reference sequence). The CDR3 coding sequence is TGCAGTGCTAGCATCGGGGCCCACGAGCAGTACTTC. It specifies CSASIGAHEQYF.

This clonotype was seen repeatedly, ten times or more. The genes are TRBV30 and TRBJ2-2; D is uncertain. Trimming removed 0 bases from V and 2 bases from J, with 7 bases in between. Germline V lookup: CDR1 GTSNPN, CDR2 SVGIG (reference sequence). The CDR3 contains 14 residues. This CDR3 is CAWSVPENTGELFF. CDR3 bases: TGTGCCTGGAGTGTACCAGAAAACACCGGGGAGCTGTTTTTT.

This clonotype has only a few counts. The rearrangement links TRBV30 to TRBJ2-2; D gene uncertain. Trimming left V 0 bases short and J 6 bases short, with 17 bases between. The CDR3 contains 16 residues. Germline V gene lookup returns CDR1 GTSNPN and CDR2 SVGIG (reference sequence). The CDR3 bases are TGTGCCTGGAGTGTACGAGGTTTTGGTTTGCCCGGGGAGCTGTTTTTT. Translated, it gives CAWSVRGFGLPGELFF.

The chain employs TRBV18 and TRBJ2-5; no reliable D call. Germline CDR1 is KGHSH and CDR2 is LQKENI. The CDR3 covers 14 residues. Trimming stripped 0 bases from V and 1 base from J, with 6 bases between. CDR3 coding DNA: TGTGCCAGCTCACCACCGGCGTCCCAAGAGACCCAGTACTTC. This sequence encodes CASSPPASQETQYF.

The chain is built from TRBV7-3 and TRBJ2-5; 15 bases map to TRBD2. The J segment lost 5 bases and the V segment lost 5 bases, leaving 6 bases of the junction unmatched. This CDR3 is built from 16 residues. Germline V gene lookup returns CDR1 SGHTA and CDR2 FQGTGA. The CDR3 region has the DNA TGTGCCAGCAGCCGGACTAGCGGGAGGGCCGGGGAGACCCAGTACTTC. Residues: CASSRTSGRAGETQYF.

Only a few counts were recorded for this clonotype. The junction does not match germline at one end; this may be a read error. The chain links TRBV6-1 to TRBJ2-7; D possibly matches TRBD1 or TRBD2 (6 bases each). The CDR3 totals 14 residues. Germline V gene lookup returns CDR1 MNHNS and CDR2 SASEGT. The chain's CDR3 is CASIEGGRSYEQYF. The CDR3 bases are TGTGCCAGCATTGAAGGGGGGCGAAGCTACGAGCAGTACTTC.

This clonotype has more than one count but fewer than ten. In DNA form, the CDR3 reads TGTGCCAGCAGCTTAACAGGGACTAAAGATACGCAGTATTTT. This sequence encodes CASSLTGTKDTQYF. J is TRBJ2-3 and V is TRBV7-3; 7 bases line up with TRBD2. In germline, CDR1 is SGHTA, CDR2 FQGTGA. The CDR3 is 14 residues long. The junction had 2 bases not matched to a gene; V was cut back by 0 bases and J by 5 bases.

The chain recombines TRBV4-3 with TRBJ2-2; possibly TRBD2 for D (5 bases). This CDR3 region has 15 residues. Germline V gene lookup returns CDR1 LGHNA and CDR2 YSLEER. V was trimmed by 0 bases and J by 4 bases, leaving 9 bases between them. The DNA of the CDR3 is TGCGCCAGCAGCCAAGATACCGGGGTCACCGGGGAGCTGTTTTTT. It translates to CASSQDTGVTGELFF.

The chain has TRBV5-6 and TRBJ2-1, with 7 nucleotides matching TRBD2. The germline V gene encodes CDR1 SGHDT and CDR2 YYEEEE. CDR3 length: 14 amino acids. The V gene end was trimmed by 4 bases and the J gene end by 10 bases; junction bases not matched to a gene: 11. The CDR3 loop is CASSGRGGPKEQFF. The CDR3 DNA reads as TGTGCCAGCAGCGGGAGGGGAGGGCCAAAAGAGCAGTTCTTC.

This clonotype was counted ten times or more. CDR3 sequence reads: CASSLVLGTANNEQFF. The CDR3 DNA reads as TGTGCCAGCAGCTTAGTGTTGGGAACAGCAAATAATGAGCAGTTCTTC. The chain has TRBV7-8 and TRBJ2-1; D remains unclear. Germline assignment: CDR1 SGHVS and CDR2 FQNEAQ. The CDR3 contains 16 residues. V gave up 1 base and J gave up 7 bases, with 17 bases separating them.

This clonotype was observed at least ten times. V is TRBV12-3 or TRBV12-4 and J is TRBJ2-2; D may be TRBD1 (6 bases). There are 15 residues in the CDR3. Trimming stripped 0 bases from V and 4 bases from J, with 9 bases between. The CDR3 bases are TGTGCCAGCAGTTTAGCGATAGGGGGCACCGGGGAGCTGTTTTTT. Amino acids: CASSLAIGGTGELFF.

The V gene is TRBV6-1, the J gene TRBJ2-2, with 10 positions matching TRBD2. CDR3 length equals 17 residues. The J segment lost 4 bases and the V segment lost 8 bases, leaving 13 bases of the junction unmatched. Germline V gene data show CDR1 as MNHNS and CDR2 as SASEGT. CDR3 sequence: CASSKSRLAGATGELFF. The CDR3 DNA reads TGTGCCAGCTCTAAGTCTCGACTAGCGGGCGCCACCGGGGAGCTGTTTTTT.

The J gene is TRBJ1-5, the V gene TRBV6-1; TRBD1 agrees at 7 bases. The CDR3 is made up of 13 amino acids. V gave up 5 bases and J gave up 5 bases; unmatched junction bases: 3. Germline CDR1 reads MNHNS; CDR2 reads SASEGT. The CDR3 DNA is TGTGCCAGCAGTCGGGACAGTTATCAGCCCCAGCATTTT. Protein sequence: CASSRDSYQPQHF.

The V call is TRBV20-1, the J call TRBJ2-7, with a weak D call TRBD1 (6 bases). Germline V gives CDR1 DFQATT, CDR2 SNEGSKA (reference sequence). The CDR3 has 12 residues. V shed 6 bases and J shed 2 bases, with 11 bases lying between them. The CDR3 sequence is CSAVQGPYEQYF. The DNA for the CDR3 is TGCAGTGCCGTGCAGGGGCCCTACGAGCAGTACTTC.